Listed below are T cell receptor beta chains from one sample, sequenced in a study of regulatory T cells in long-lasting Graves disease. TCRdb called the multiplex PCR reads again in MiXCR, with one record for every CDR3 protein. This repertoire shows a few hundred thousand distinct CDR3 sequences, less than 30% found once; its top ten account for roughly a quarter. Specimen: peripheral blood mononuclear cells (PBMCs), collected when the disease was refractory, from a patient treated with antithyroid drugs. The receptors derive from a woman aged 35 to 49 with Graves disease. Both conserved end residues are part of each CDR3. The order of the fields is D gene, V gene, J gene, clone size, CDR3 DNA, CDR3 protein. The D gene is left open where the match is weak. Size tells how often a clone was seen (once, few, many) or the class of an expanded clone, and some rows leave it out.

D: -; V: TRBV25-1; J: TRBJ2-5; size: once; DNA: TGTGCCAACAGTAGAGGGCTGGAGACCCAGTACTTC; CDR3: CANSRGLETQYF
D: -; V: TRBV5-1; J: TRBJ2-7; size: many; DNA: TGCGCCAGCAAGCCGGGCAGCTCCTACGAGCAGTACTTC; CDR3: CASKPGSSYEQYF
D: -; V: TRBV3-1; J: TRBJ2-1; size: few; DNA: TGTGCCAGCAGCCAAGGCTCAGCGACAATCTCCTACAATGAGCAGTTCTTC; CDR3: CASSQGSATISYNEQFF
D: TRBD1; V: TRBV27; J: TRBJ1-5; size: many; DNA: TGTGCCAGCGCCCGACAGGGCTTTCAGCCCCAGCATTTT; CDR3: CASARQGFQPQHF
D: -; V: TRBV13; J: TRBJ2-1; size: -; DNA: TGTGCCAGCAGCTCCGGCCTCGGGGGAGGCTACAATGAGCAGTTCTTC; CDR3: CASSSGLGGGYNEQFF
D: -; V: TRBV11-2; J: TRBJ1-3; size: -; DNA: TGTGCCAGCAGCCCCTACTCTGGAAACACCATATATTTT; CDR3: CASSPYSGNTIYF
D: -; V: TRBV6-1; J: TRBJ1-1; size: many; DNA: TGTGCCAGCAGTGAAGTGTTTAGGACGAACACTGAAGCTTTCTTT; CDR3: CASSEVFRTNTEAFF
D: -; V: TRBV6-5; J: TRBJ1-1; size: many; DNA: TGTGCCAGCAGTTACGGGACACTTAGGTACACTGAAGCTTTCTTT; CDR3: CASSYGTLRYTEAFF
D: -; V: TRBV24-1; J: TRBJ2-5; size: few; DNA: TGTGCCACCAGTGATTACTCTATAGAGACCCAGTACTTC; CDR3: CATSDYSIETQYF
D: -; V: TRBV15; J: TRBJ2-1; size: few; DNA: TGTGCCACCAGCAGAGGACAGACCTCCTACAATGAGCAGTTCTTC; CDR3: CATSRGQTSYNEQFF
D: TRBD1; V: TRBV12-3/TRBV12-4; J: TRBJ1-2; size: many; DNA: TGTGCCAGCAGATTGCCTCCGGGACAGGTTAACTATGGCTACACCTTC; CDR3: CASRLPPGQVNYGYTF
D: TRBD1; V: TRBV7-9; J: TRBJ2-7; size: many; DNA: TGTGCCAGCAGCTTAACGGGACAGCCCTACGAGCAGTACTTC; CDR3: CASSLTGQPYEQYF
D: -; V: TRBV11-1; J: TRBJ2-7; size: few; DNA: TGTGCCAGCAGCACCCTCTCGACAGCTCTACGCGAGCAGTACTTC; CDR3: CASSTLSTALREQYF
D: -; V: TRBV6-2/TRBV6-3; J: TRBJ1-2; size: few; DNA: TGTGCCAGCAGTTACTCTAGCGGCTACACCTTC; CDR3: CASSYSSGYTF
D: -; V: TRBV20-1; J: TRBJ2-1; size: once; DNA: TGCGGCGCGTCGGTGAGCTCCTACAATGAGCAGTTCTTC; CDR3: CGASVSSYNEQFF
D: -; V: TRBV28; J: TRBJ2-7; size: many; DNA: TGTGCCAGCCCTGGGGGTAACTTGGTATACGAGCAGTACTTC; CDR3: CASPGGNLVYEQYF
D: -; V: TRBV6-5; J: TRBJ2-7; size: -; DNA: TGTGCCAGCAGTTACCTTTCAAGGACAGACACCTACGAGCAGTACTTC; CDR3: CASSYLSRTDTYEQYF
D: TRBD1; V: TRBV6-2/TRBV6-3; J: TRBJ1-5; size: -; DNA: TGTGCCAGCAGCCCAGACAGGGGGGTCCAGCCCCAGCATTTT; CDR3: CASSPDRGVQPQHF
D: -; V: TRBV29-1; J: TRBJ2-3; size: -; DNA: TGCAGCGTTGAGGGACAACTTAGCACAGATACGCAGTATTTT; CDR3: CSVEGQLSTDTQYF
D: -; V: TRBV29-1; J: TRBJ1-2; size: many; DNA: TGCAGCGTTGGAGGGGAGGGAAGCTACACCTTC; CDR3: CSVGGEGSYTF
D: TRBD1; V: TRBV5-8; J: TRBJ1-5; size: once; DNA: TGTGCCAGCAGCTTCCGGACAGGGAGTCAGCCCCAGCATTTT; CDR3: CASSFRTGSQPQHF
D: -; V: TRBV28; J: TRBJ2-5; size: many; DNA: TGTGCCAGCAGCCCCGGCGACCGGCGCCAAGAGACCCAGTACTTC; CDR3: CASSPGDRRQETQYF
D: -; V: TRBV28; J: TRBJ1-5; size: many; DNA: TGTGCCAGCACAATAATCTCGGGGGATAGCAATCAGCCCCAGCATTTT; CDR3: CASTIISGDSNQPQHF
D: -; V: TRBV11-3; J: TRBJ2-1; size: few; DNA: TGTGCCAGCAGCGTTGGCCTTAGGGTAGCGCGCAATGAGCAGTTCTTC; CDR3: CASSVGLRVARNEQFF
D: -; V: TRBV27; J: TRBJ1-3; size: few; DNA: TGTGCCAGCAGTTTACAGGGCTCTGGAAACACCATATATTTT; CDR3: CASSLQGSGNTIYF
D: -; V: TRBV7-3; J: TRBJ2-7; size: many; DNA: TGTGCCAGCAGTTTATCGGCGGGATACGAGCAGTACTTC; CDR3: CASSLSAGYEQYF
D: TRBD1; V: TRBV20-1; J: TRBJ2-2; size: -; DNA: TGCAGTGCGGATATGACAGGGGTCCGGGAGCTGTTTTTT; CDR3: CSADMTGVRELFF
D: TRBD2; V: TRBV12-3/TRBV12-4; J: TRBJ2-7; size: many; DNA: TGTGCCAGCAGTCCAGGTGGAGTAGCGGGAGGCATCGAGCAGTACTTC; CDR3: CASSPGGVAGGIEQYF
D: -; V: TRBV20-1; J: TRBJ2-5; size: many; DNA: TGCAGTGCCATGTCGACGTTTCGGGACCAAGAGACCCAGTACTTC; CDR3: CSAMSTFRDQETQYF
D: -; V: TRBV20-1; J: TRBJ1-1; size: few; DNA: TGCAGTGCTAGATTGACAGAAGCTTTCTTT; CDR3: CSARLTEAFF
D: -; V: TRBV19; J: TRBJ2-5; size: -; DNA: TGTGCCAGTAGCCCGGGTTGGGAGACCCAGTACTTC; CDR3: CASSPGWETQYF
D: TRBD1; V: TRBV28; J: TRBJ2-6; size: -; DNA: TGTGCCAGCAGCCCTTTCAGGGGGTCCCTCTCTGGGGCCAACGTCCTGACTTTC; CDR3: CASSPFRGSLSGANVLTF
D: -; V: TRBV27; J: TRBJ2-2; size: many; DNA: TGTGCCAGCAGTTTACGACCCTACACCGGGGAGCTGTTTTTT; CDR3: CASSLRPYTGELFF
D: -; V: TRBV5-1; J: TRBJ2-1; size: few; DNA: TGCGCCAGCAGCAAACAACTCCCCCGGGATCCCTTTTTCTTC; CDR3: CASSKQLPRDPFFF
D: TRBD2; V: TRBV11-2; J: TRBJ2-1; size: -; DNA: TGTGCCAGCAGCTTCCTAGCGGGAGGGCCTCGGGATGAGCAGTTCTTC; CDR3: CASSFLAGGPRDEQFF
D: -; V: TRBV7-9; J: TRBJ2-5; size: many; DNA: TGTGCCAGCTGCCATAGCGGCCAGGGGACCCAGTACTTC; CDR3: CASCHSGQGTQYF
D: TRBD2; V: TRBV12-3/TRBV12-4; J: TRBJ2-2; size: -; DNA: TGTGCCAGCACCCTCCGCCCGGGACTAGCGGGAGATCGGGCCGGGGAGCTGTTTTTT; CDR3: CASTLRPGLAGDRAGELFF
D: TRBD2; V: TRBV28; J: TRBJ2-1; size: -; DNA: TGTGCCAGCAATAAACCGGGACTAGCGGGAGCATCCCCCCAGGGCTACTCCTACAATGAGCAGTTCTTC; CDR3: CASNKPGLAGASPQGYSYNEQFF
D: TRBD1; V: TRBV5-1; J: TRBJ1-6; size: -; DNA: TGCGCCAGCAGCCAATCGACAGGGTCGGGCTCCTATAATTCACCCCTCCACTTT; CDR3: CASSQSTGSGSYNSPLHF
D: TRBD1; V: TRBV28; J: TRBJ1-3; size: few; DNA: TGTGCCAGCACCGAACAGGGGAACACCATATATTTT; CDR3: CASTEQGNTIYF